The clone carrying this T cell receptor beta chain was counted a single time. The antigen is not known. The source of the sample is a study of response to subunit inactivated influenza vaccine. Germline V gene sequence: CDR1 LGHDT, CDR2 YNNKEL (reference sequence). The CDR3 is made up of 15 amino acids. V lost 5 bases, J lost 3 bases, and 16 bases lay in between. Whole-study results and caveats: With each seasonal influenza vaccination, the authors suggested, few new T cells are recruited.

One entry per CDR3 protein results from TCRdb running MiXCR on the RT-PCR reads. The sample lists 450,000 to 600,000 distinct CDR3 sequences, 16% occurring once. The source is a man aged 50-75 years who received an inactivated influenza vaccine. V and J are TRBV3-1 and TRBJ1-2; no definite D call. This material consisted of CD4+ T cells sorted from PBMCs, taken around 25 months after vaccination. CDR3 nucleotide sequence: TGTGCCAGCAGCAAGGAGGTCGGTTTTCACTATGGCTACACCTTC. Protein product: CASSKEVGFHYGYTF.